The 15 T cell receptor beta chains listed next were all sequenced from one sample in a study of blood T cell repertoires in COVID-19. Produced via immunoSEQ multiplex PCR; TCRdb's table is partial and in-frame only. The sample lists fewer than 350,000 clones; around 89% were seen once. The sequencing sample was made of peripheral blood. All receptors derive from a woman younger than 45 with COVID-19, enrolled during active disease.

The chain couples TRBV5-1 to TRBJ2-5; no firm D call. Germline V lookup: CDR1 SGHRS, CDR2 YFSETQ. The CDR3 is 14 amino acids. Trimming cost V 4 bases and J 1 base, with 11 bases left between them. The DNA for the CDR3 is TGCGCCAGCAGCCTGTACAGTTTCCAAGAGACCCAGTACTTC. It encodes CASSLYSFQETQYF.

DNA for the CDR3: TGTGCCATCAGTGAAGGAGGTACGGGATGGAACACTGAAGCTTTCTTT. Encoded protein: CAISEGGTGWNTEAFF. The chain recombines TRBV10-3 with TRBJ1-1, with no clear D. Deletions cut 3 bases from V and 1 base from J, with 15 bases between. Germline CDR1 ENHRY, CDR2 SYGVKD. This CDR3 has 16 amino acids.

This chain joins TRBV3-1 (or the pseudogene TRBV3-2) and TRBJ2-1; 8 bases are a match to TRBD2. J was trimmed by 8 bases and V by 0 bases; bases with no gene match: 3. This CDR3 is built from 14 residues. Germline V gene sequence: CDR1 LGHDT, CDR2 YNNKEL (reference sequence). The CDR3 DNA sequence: TGTGCCAGCAGCCAAGACGGGGGGGCATATGAGCAGTTCTTC. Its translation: CASSQDGGAYEQFF.

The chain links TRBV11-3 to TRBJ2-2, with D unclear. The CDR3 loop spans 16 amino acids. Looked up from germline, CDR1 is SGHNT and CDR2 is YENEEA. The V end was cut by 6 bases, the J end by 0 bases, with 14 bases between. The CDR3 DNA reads TGTGCCAGCAGACCCTATCGGAGTGCGAACACCGGGGAGCTGTTTTTT. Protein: CASRPYRSANTGELFF.

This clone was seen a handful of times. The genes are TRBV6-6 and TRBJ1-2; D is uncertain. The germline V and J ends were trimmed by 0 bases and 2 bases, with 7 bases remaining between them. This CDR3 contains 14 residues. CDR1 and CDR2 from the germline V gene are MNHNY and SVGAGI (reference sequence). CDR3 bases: TGTGCCAGCAGTTACTCGCAAGAGAACTATGGCTACACCTTC. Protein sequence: CASSYSQENYGYTF.

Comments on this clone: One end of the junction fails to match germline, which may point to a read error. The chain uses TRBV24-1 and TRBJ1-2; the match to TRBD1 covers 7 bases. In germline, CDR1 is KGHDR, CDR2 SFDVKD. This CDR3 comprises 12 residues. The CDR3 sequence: CATSARQGLLHF. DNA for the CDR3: TGTGCCACCAGTGCTAGACAGGGCTTACTCCACTTC.

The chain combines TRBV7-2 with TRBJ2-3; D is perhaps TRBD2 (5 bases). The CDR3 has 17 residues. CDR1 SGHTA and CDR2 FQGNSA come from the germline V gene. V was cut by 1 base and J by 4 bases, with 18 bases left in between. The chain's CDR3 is CASSLERGFKGADTQYF. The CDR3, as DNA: TGTGCCAGCAGCTTAGAAAGAGGGTTTAAGGGCGCAGATACGCAGTATTTT.

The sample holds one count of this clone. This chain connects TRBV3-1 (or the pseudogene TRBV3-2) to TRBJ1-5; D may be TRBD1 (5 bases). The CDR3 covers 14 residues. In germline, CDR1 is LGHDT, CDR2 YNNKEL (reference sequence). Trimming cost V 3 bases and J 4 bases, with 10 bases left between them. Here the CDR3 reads CASSQAGENQPQHF. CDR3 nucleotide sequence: TGTGCCAGCAGCCAGGCGGGGGAGAATCAGCCCCAGCATTTT.

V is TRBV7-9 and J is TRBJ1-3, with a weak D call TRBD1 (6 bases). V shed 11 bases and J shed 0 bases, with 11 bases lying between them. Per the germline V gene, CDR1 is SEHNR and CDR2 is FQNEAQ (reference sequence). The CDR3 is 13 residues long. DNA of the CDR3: TGTGCCGCCAGGGGCAACTCTGGAAACACCATATATTTT. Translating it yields CAARGNSGNTIYF.

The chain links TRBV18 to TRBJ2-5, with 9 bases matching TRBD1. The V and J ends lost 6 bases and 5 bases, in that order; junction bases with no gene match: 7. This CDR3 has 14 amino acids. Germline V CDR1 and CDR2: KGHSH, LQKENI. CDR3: CASSPGQGSETQYF. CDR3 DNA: TGTGCCAGCTCCCCGGGACAGGGTAGCGAGACCCAGTACTTC.

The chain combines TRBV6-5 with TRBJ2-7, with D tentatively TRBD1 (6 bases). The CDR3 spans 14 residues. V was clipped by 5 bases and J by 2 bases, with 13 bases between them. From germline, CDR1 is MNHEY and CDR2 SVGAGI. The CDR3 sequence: CASSNRDTAYEQYF. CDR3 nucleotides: TGTGCCAGCAGTAACCGGGACACAGCCTACGAGCAGTACTTC.

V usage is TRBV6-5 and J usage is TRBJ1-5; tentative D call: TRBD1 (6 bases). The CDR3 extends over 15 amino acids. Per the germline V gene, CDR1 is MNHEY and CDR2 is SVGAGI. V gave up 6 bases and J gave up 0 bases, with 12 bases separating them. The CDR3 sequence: CASSSDRDSNQPQHF. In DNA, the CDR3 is TGTGCCAGCAGCTCGGACAGAGATAGCAATCAGCCCCAGCATTTT.

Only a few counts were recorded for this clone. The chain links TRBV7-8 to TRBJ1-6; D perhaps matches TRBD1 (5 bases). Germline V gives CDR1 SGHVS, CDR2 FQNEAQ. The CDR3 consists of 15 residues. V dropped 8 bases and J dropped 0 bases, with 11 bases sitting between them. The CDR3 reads CASRRQSSYNSPLHF. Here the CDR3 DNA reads TGTGCCAGCCGTCGACAGAGCTCCTATAATTCACCCCTCCACTTT.

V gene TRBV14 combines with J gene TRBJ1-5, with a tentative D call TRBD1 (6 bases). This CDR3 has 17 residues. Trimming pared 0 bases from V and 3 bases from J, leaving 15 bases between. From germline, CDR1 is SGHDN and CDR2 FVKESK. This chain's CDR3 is CASSQDVRGDTNQPQHF. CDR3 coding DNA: TGTGCCAGCAGCCAAGATGTCAGGGGCGATACCAATCAGCCCCAGCATTTT. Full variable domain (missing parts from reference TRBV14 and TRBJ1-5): EAGVTQFPSHSVIEKGQTVTLRCDPISGHDNLYWYRRVMGKEIKFLLHFVKESKQDESGMPNNRFLAERTGGTYSTLKVQPAELEDSGVYFCASSQDVRGDTNQPQHFGDGTRLSIL.

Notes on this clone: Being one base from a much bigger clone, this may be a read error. The CDR3 DNA follows: TGTGCCAACAGCTGGAGGACTAGGTCCTACGAGCAGTACTTC. This gives the protein CANSWRTRSYEQYF. V is TRBV7-2 and J is TRBJ2-7; the match to TRBD2 covers 7 bases. The CDR3 extends over 14 amino acids. Germline CDR1 is SGHTA and CDR2 is FQGNSA.